These 14 T cell receptor beta chains share one sample of origin, sequenced in a study of immune characterization of retroperitoneal liposarcoma. TCRdb re-called the PCR reads with MiXCR, one entry per CDR3 protein. The sample lists fewer than 7,500 distinct CDR3 sequences, approximately 29% occurring once. Sequencing was done on a sample of blood. The receptors here all came from a male donor with retroperitoneal liposarcoma.

This clonotype was recorded a few times. The chain combines TRBV27 with TRBJ2-1; 9 bases fit TRBD1. The CDR3 contains 16 residues. The J segment lost 6 bases and the V segment lost 2 bases, leaving 8 bases of the junction unmatched. Looked up from germline, CDR1 is MNHEY and CDR2 is SMNVEV (reference sequence). CDR3 region: CASSLVSGQGPNEQFF. As DNA, the CDR3 is TGTGCCAGCAGTTTAGTTTCGGGACAGGGACCCAATGAGCAGTTCTTC.

This clonotype ranks as medium-sized. J is TRBJ2-1 and V is TRBV6-1, with 7 bases identical to TRBD1. The CDR3 covers 14 residues. Per germline, CDR1 MNHNS and CDR2 SASEGT. Trimming at V came to 9 bases and at J to 7 bases, leaving 12 bases not matched to a gene. CDR3 amino acids: CARGRQGDNNEQFF. The CDR3 DNA is TGTGCCAGGGGGAGACAGGGCGATAATAATGAGCAGTTCTTC.

CDR3 sequence: CASSYPGTGGSPLHF. CDR3 DNA: TGTGCCAGCAGTTACCCCGGGACAGGGGGCTCACCCCTCCACTTT. The chain joins TRBV6-2 or TRBV6-3 to TRBJ1-6; 12 nucleotides line up with TRBD1. V lost 2 bases, J lost 10 bases, and 3 bases stayed unmatched. The CDR3 spans 15 residues. In germline, CDR1 is MNHEY, CDR2 SVGEGT.

The rearrangement uses TRBV6-6 and TRBJ2-1, with 9 bases lining up with TRBD2. The assigned J gene may be wrong: the sequence end matches TRBJ2-5 better. The CDR3 runs 15 residues. Looked up from germline, CDR1 is MNHNY and CDR2 is SVGAGI (reference sequence). The CDR3 bases are TGTGCCAGCAGTTACGGGCTAGCGGGACGCGCGGCCCAGTACTTC. It encodes CASSYGLAGRAAQYF.

This chain links TRBV4-3 with TRBJ2-3, with a tentative D call TRBD2 (7 bases). CDR1 and CDR2 (germline): LGHNA, YSLEER. There are 16 residues in the CDR3. V lost 2 bases to trimming and J lost 9 bases, with 21 bases between them. The CDR3 sequence: CASSQYLSRGGTTQYF. CDR3 in DNA: TGCGCCAGCAGCCAATATCTTTCGAGGGGGGGGACCACGCAGTATTTT.

This clonotype was found a few times. This sequence joins TRBV12-3 or TRBV12-4 and TRBJ2-1, with TRBD2 matching over 13 bases. With V trimmed by 5 bases and J by 5 bases, 3 bases remained unmatched. This CDR3 has 15 residues. As DNA, the CDR3 is TGTGCCAGCAGTGAGACTAGCGGGGGGCACAATGAGCAGTTCTTC. It specifies CASSETSGGHNEQFF.

There are many counts of this clonotype. The chain recombines TRBV28 with TRBJ2-5, with 8 bases lining up with TRBD1. This CDR3 is built from 14 residues. The V gene's germline CDR1 is MDHEN and CDR2 SYDVKM. Germline trimming cut 6 bases from V and 2 bases from J; bases unmatched to any gene: 5. This chain's CDR3 is CASRTGVFQETQYF. The CDR3 DNA sequence: TGTGCCAGCAGGACAGGGGTATTTCAAGAGACCCAGTACTTC.

This clonotype was counted a single time. V usage is TRBV6-1 and J usage is TRBJ1-1, with D perhaps TRBD1 (5 bases). CDR3 length equals 13 residues. CDR1 is MNHNS, CDR2 SASEGT, per germline. The germline V and J ends were trimmed by 7 bases and 12 bases, with 21 bases remaining between them. CDR3 coding DNA: TGTGCCAGCACCGAAGCACGGGGACGGAGTCCTTTCTTT. This encodes CASTEARGRSPFF.

This clonotype was found a few times. The rearrangement links TRBV7-8 to TRBJ1-1, with TRBD1 as a possible D gene (5 bases). V was shortened by 2 bases and J by 5 bases, with 15 bases between the two germline ends. This CDR3 region has 15 residues. From germline, CDR1 is SGHVS and CDR2 FQNEAQ. The CDR3 bases are TGTGCCAGCAGCTTAAACCCCCGCAGGGCGACTGAAGCTTTCTTT. Translation: CASSLNPRRATEAFF. Based on the CDR3 plus reference TRBV7-8 and TRBJ1-1, the full variable domain is GAGVSQSPRYKVAKRGQDVALRCDPISGHVSLFWYQQALGQGPEFLTYFQNEAQLDKSGLPSDRFFAERPEGSVSTLKIQRTQQEDSAVYLCASSLNPRRATEAFFGQGTRLTVV.

This clonotype was counted ten times or more. The genes are TRBV5-1 and TRBJ2-1, with TRBD2 identical over 10 bases. The DNA end is a closer match to TRBJ2-7, so the J assignment may be wrong. The CDR3 covers 14 residues. Germline CDR1 SGHRS, CDR2 YFSETQ. CDR3 sequence: CASSLVAGGYEQYF. CDR3 nucleotide sequence: TGCGCCAGCAGCTTGGTAGCGGGAGGCTACGAGCAGTACTTC.

This clonotype was recorded many times. This sequence joins TRBV7-2 and TRBJ2-1; the D is unclear. The J call may be mistaken, given a closer DNA end match to TRBJ2-7. Germline V CDR1 and CDR2: SGHTA, FQGNSA. The CDR3 is made up of 15 amino acids. DNA of the CDR3: TGTGCCAGCAGCTTGTACAGCAGCTCCTACAATGAGCAGTACTTC. This gives the protein CASSLYSSSYNEQYF.

Notes on this clonotype: Given a much more abundant clone one base away, this may be a read error. This chain uses TRBV5-5 with TRBJ1-2; 7 positions agree with TRBD1. From germline, CDR1 is SGHKS and CDR2 YYEKEE (reference sequence). The CDR3 length is 15 residues. The CDR3 protein is CASSFHPDRPYGYNF. As DNA, the CDR3 is TGTGCCAGCAGCTTCCACCCGGACAGGCCTTATGGCTACAACTTC. The whole variable domain, filled in from reference TRBV5-5 and TRBJ1-2, reads DAGVTQSPTHLIKTRGQQVTLRCSPISGHKSVSWYQQVLGQGPQFIFQYYEKEERGRGNFPDRFSARQFPNYSSELNVNALLLGDSALYLCASSFHPDRPYGYNFGSGTRLTVV.

The V gene is TRBV12-3 or TRBV12-4, the J gene TRBJ2-5; a possible D gene is TRBD2 (5 bases). The J call is doubtful: the DNA matches TRBJ2-7 better. CDR3 length equals 17 residues. Here the CDR3 DNA reads TGTGCCAGCAGTTTAGGTCCGGCAGGACTCTCCCCCTACGAGCAGTACTTC. Residues: CASSLGPAGLSPYEQYF.

This clonotype was seen a handful of times. The rearrangement links TRBV12-3 or TRBV12-4 to TRBJ2-1; TRBD2 matches 9 bases. There are 14 residues in the CDR3. V shed 6 bases, J shed 4 bases, and the junction held 4 bases outside the gene matches. The CDR3 nucleotides read TGTGCCAGCAGGACTAGCGGATTGTACAATGAGCAGTTCTTC. Encoded protein: CASRTSGLYNEQFF.